The entry that follows covers one T cell receptor (beta chain) sequence. There is no known antigen for this receptor. No quality values exist for individual bases; no much larger clone is one base distant. The data were obtained in a study of blood T cell repertoires in COVID-19 (dated by TCRdb to 2020 to 2021). Notes on the research overall: Samples from collaborators originated in the United States, Italy and Spain and spanned both the acute and convalescent phases of COVID-19. Subjects who had been exposed to COVID-19, were actively infected with it, or had recovered from it provided the deeply sampled blood TCRbeta repertoires that made up the dataset. The samples were drawn from two sources: the first 160 participants of the ongoing ImmuneRACE study, and 1,000 to 1,500 subjects contributed by 6 global collaborators. The prospective study material was composed of cDNA or gDNA derived from T cells, B-cell-depleted T cells, or PBMCs. Nearly every sample came with metadata listing a de-identified subject ID, COVID-19 status, age in years and sex. A freely available public database, intended as a resource for researchers studying the immune response to SARS-CoV-2, is where the repertoires were released. Where available, HLA class I and class II types were obtained from metadata supplied by the sample provider rather than from assay-based typing.

The research as a whole found: The quantity of clinical and demographic metadata differed by source and by participant and was supplied without curation.

In the prospective study, participants were about 18 to 100 years old, resided in about two dozen geographic areas of the United States, and were enrolled through a virtual design. To assign participants to cohorts, the prospective study relied on clinical history that participants themselves reported in a screening survey and a study questionnaire. Recovered participants in ImmuneRACE Cohort 3 were defined by two consecutive negative NP/OP PCR tests, clearance by a healthcare professional, or resolution of symptoms. Mobile phlebotomists in the prospective study collected whole blood, serum and a nasopharyngeal or oropharyngeal swab from every participant. Prospective study participants could optionally give additional blood draws and questionnaires over an approximately two-month period. Blood samples from the prospective study were shipped frozen or at room temperature prior to DNA extraction.

The V end loses 7 bases and the J end loses 1 base, and a stretch of 10 bases separates them. Based on the germline V gene (reference sequence), the CDR1 and CDR2 sequences are GTSNPN and SVGIG. The cysteine opens and the phenylalanine closes a CDR3 of 12 amino acids. The sequence is cut down to CDR3 DNA, 36 bases in frame from base 1. The immunoSEQ Assay, a bias-controlled multiplex PCR, was used to amplify TCRbeta CDR3 regions from genomic DNA. In the paper's pipeline: Within the assay, amplification of reference gene primers was used to estimate how many nucleated cells each sample contained. To quantify the absolute abundance of each unique TCRbeta CDR3 rearrangement, sequence reads were collapsed and filtered. For each sample, productive Simpson clonality was calculated as the square root of Simpson's diversity index across productive rearrangements. TCRdb obtained this table from immuneACCESS and retained in-frame rearrangements with V and J assigned. These tables miss some clones; where compared with another copy, unresolved V genes account for less than half of the shortfall, and the remainder is unexplained. D and trimming come from the DNA, and the V and J calls and clone size come from that table. For this sample there are about 330,000 clones; roughly nine tenths appear just once. The ten largest clones add up to approximately 6% of the sample.

Sample: PBMCs or T cells enriched from blood (not recorded which). The sequence links TRBV30 to TRBJ1-2, with the D gene not clear enough to name. The sequence was obtained from a woman in her twenties or thirties who had recovered from COVID-19. The bases read TGTGCCTTGACGGGAGTTAACTATGGCTACACCTTC. Its amino acids are CALTGVNYGYTF.